Below are 2 T cell receptor beta chains sequenced from a single sample in a study of blood T cell repertoires in COVID-19 (dated by TCRdb to 2020 to 2022). Library preparation was by the immunoSEQ multiplex PCR assay. TCRdb retrieved this table from immuneACCESS and kept in-frame rearrangements only. Not all clones are present; in checked studies, unresolved V genes account for under half, and no reason is known for the remainder. This sample has 100,000 to 120,000 clones in its table, and roughly 84% of those were observed once. The ten largest clonotypes hold 3% to 4% of the sample. Sequencing used peripheral blood. The receptors were sampled from a man between 35 and 55 years old with acute or convalescent COVID-19.

The chain combines TRBV29-1 with TRBJ1-1; the D gene is possibly TRBD1 (5 bases). CDR3 length equals 10 residues. V was clipped by 7 bases and J by 8 bases, with 11 bases between them. Per germline, CDR1 SQVTM and CDR2 ANQGSEA. The CDR3 DNA reads TGCAGCGCCCTTACAGGCGAAGCTTTCTTT. Protein product: CSALTGEAFF.

The chain uses TRBV11-2 and TRBJ2-7; 7 bases agree with TRBD1. Germline-derived CDR1 and CDR2 are SGHAT and FQNNGV. J gave up 2 bases and V 5 bases, and 9 bases lay outside the gene matches. The CDR3 spans 15 residues. The CDR3 reads CASSPGGWGTYEQYF. For the CDR3, the DNA is TGTGCCAGCAGCCCAGGGGGTTGGGGTACCTACGAGCAGTACTTC.